One TCR beta chain is described in this entry. This clone has only one observation. No antigen is known for it. There are no base qualities to consult, and no much larger clone falls within one base. This sample is drawn from a study of shared T cell receptors in the human thymus (dated by TCRdb to about 2021). Regarding the research as a whole: The study examined how the human thymus generates shared, self-reactive T-cell receptor alpha chains.

Reading the germline V gene gives CDR1 WSHSY and CDR2 SAAADI. Measured from the cysteine to the phenylalanine, the CDR3 is 14 residues long. Only the CDR3 portion is preserved as DNA: 42 bases, with reading frame beginning at the first base. Trimming removed 11 bases from V and 3 bases from J, leaving 16 bases between the germline ends. The library was made by the immunoSEQ multiplex PCR assay. TCRdb obtained this table from immuneACCESS and retained in-frame rearrangements with V and J assigned. These tables miss some clones; where compared with another copy, unresolved V genes account for less than half of the shortfall, and the remainder is unexplained. This sample has about 660,000 clones in its table, and roughly 90% of those were observed once. Of the sample, approximately 0.01% falls within the top ten clones. These data were likewise used in another study, on human thymus T cells. The second study also describes: In Finland, the donors were immunologically healthy infants who were having open corrective cardiac surgery for congenital heart defects. The thymus tissue came from surgical resects taken out during corrective cardiac surgery. V and J gene segment usage appeared biased in both thymic and peripheral blood repertoires. The related research found that thymic TCR repertoires overlapped highly between unrelated individuals. TCR alpha and beta repertoires from roughly 8 infant thymus samples and a few related peripheral blood samples were characterized in the study. The cohort included about six male and a couple of female infants, with donor ages spanning 7 to 244 days. Thymocytes were freed from the tissue by mechanical means and kept at -70 degrees C as pellets of roughly 9-34 million cells. Genomic DNA was extracted from frozen cell pellets with a QIAsymphony instrument. The immunoSEQ multiplex PCR assay was used to amplify the TCRB and TCRAD loci from a standardized amount of quality-controlled genomic DNA. The V(D)J region was spanned by amplicons of a length sufficient to cover the CDR3 and to identify V and J genes. Amplicon sequencing was performed on an Illumina platform through the commercial immunoSEQ service. Primer bias and sequencing errors were corrected as previously described, and TCRAD and TCRB definitions were based on the IMGT database. immunoSEQ Analyzer 3.0 and VDJTools were used for repertoire analysis, which covered basic statistics, V/J segment usage, diversity estimates, rarefaction and pairwise overlap. Diversity was estimated with Chao1, ChaoE, Efron-Thisted, Shannon and inverse Simpson indices, and also on datasets down-sampled to the smallest sample. Repertoire overlap was assessed by strict matching of CDR3 nucleotide sequence, V gene and J gene, and clustering was done by Jaccard-based multidimensional scaling. On average, thymus samples gave roughly 800,000 unique TCRB clonotypes, whereas blood samples gave about 84,000.

The TCR comes from a boy younger than two with a congenital heart defect. Donor details come from another sample of the same person, matched by shared clones. The chain is made from TRBV10-2 and TRBJ2-2, with the identity of the D gene unclear. Sequencing was carried out using thymocytes. The CDR3 amino acid sequence is: CAGRKAEYTGELFF. The DNA sequence is given as TGCGCCGGAAGAAAGGCGGAATACACCGGGGAGCTGTTTTTT.